These 6 T cell receptor beta chains were sequenced from one sample in a study of T cells in Graves' hyperthyroidism and ophthalmopathy. It was RNA transcripts that yielded the amplified TCR beta CDR3 regions. RT-PCR in the first round (using the HTBI primer set) targeted the TCR CDR3. A single record per CDR3 protein comes from TCRdb applying MiXCR to the multiplex PCR reads. The sample contains under 400,000 distinct CDR3 sequences, 15% to 20% of which appear only once. The sequencing input was blood. The receptors derive from a woman aged 40 to 55 with Graves' ophthalmopathy.

This clonotype was found many times. The chain recombines TRBV28 with TRBJ1-1; possibly TRBD1 for D (5 bases). With 5 bases removed from V and 5 bases from J, the gap between germline ends came to 21 bases. Germline assignment: CDR1 MDHEN and CDR2 SYDVKM. The CDR3 consists of 16 residues. This CDR3 reads CASSHSGRPWVTEAFF. The DNA for the CDR3 is TGTGCCAGCAGTCACTCGGGACGCCCCTGGGTAACTGAAGCTTTCTTT.

At least ten counts were recorded for this clonotype. The V call is TRBV30, the J call TRBJ1-1; D ambiguous. Germline V gene lookup returns CDR1 GTSNPN and CDR2 SVGIG (reference sequence). The CDR3 runs 13 residues. Trimming took off 2 bases at V and 4 bases at J, with 11 bases between the two ends. CDR3 DNA: TGTGCCTGGAGTTTGGGATGGGGCACTGAAGCTTTCTTT. Amino acid sequence: CAWSLGWGTEAFF.

Ten or more counts support this clonotype. The rearrangement links TRBV19 to TRBJ1-3; weak D call: TRBD1 (5 bases). Germline assignment: CDR1 LNHDA and CDR2 SQIVND (reference sequence). This CDR3 has 14 residues. CDR3 residues: CAAQGWSSGNTIYF. The DNA of the CDR3 is TGTGCGGCGCAGGGATGGAGCTCTGGAAACACCATATATTTT.

The chain uses TRBV6-1 and TRBJ1-2, with 8 bases that match TRBD1. The junction had 4 bases not matched to a gene; V was cut back by 5 bases and J by 5 bases. Germline V CDR1 and CDR2: MNHNS, SASEGT. The CDR3 is 13 residues long. The CDR3 DNA sequence: TGTGCCAGCAGTAGGGACAGGAAATATGGCTACACCTTC. As protein: CASSRDRKYGYTF.

This clonotype occurred many times. This chain links TRBV28 with TRBJ1-6; TRBD1 is a possible D gene (5 bases). From germline, CDR1 is MDHEN and CDR2 SYDVKM. Trimming took off 3 bases at V and 10 bases at J, with 16 bases between the two ends. CDR3 length equals 15 residues. This chain's CDR3 is CASSFLMGLESPLHF. CDR3 sequence (DNA): TGTGCCAGCAGTTTTTTGATGGGACTTGAATCACCCCTCCACTTT.

This clonotype occurred many times. This may be a read error: a much more frequent sequence differs by one nucleotide. The chain has TRBV6-1 and TRBJ1-5, with 7 bases that match TRBD1. The CDR3 contains 17 residues. J was trimmed by 9 bases and V by 2 bases; bases with no gene match: 16. Germline V lookup: CDR1 MNHNS, CDR2 SASEGT. This chain's CDR3 is CASSEPLQGGGPGPQHF. CDR3 nucleotides: TGTGCCAGCAGTGAACCACTCCAAGGGGGCGGCCCAGGGCCCCAGCATTTT.